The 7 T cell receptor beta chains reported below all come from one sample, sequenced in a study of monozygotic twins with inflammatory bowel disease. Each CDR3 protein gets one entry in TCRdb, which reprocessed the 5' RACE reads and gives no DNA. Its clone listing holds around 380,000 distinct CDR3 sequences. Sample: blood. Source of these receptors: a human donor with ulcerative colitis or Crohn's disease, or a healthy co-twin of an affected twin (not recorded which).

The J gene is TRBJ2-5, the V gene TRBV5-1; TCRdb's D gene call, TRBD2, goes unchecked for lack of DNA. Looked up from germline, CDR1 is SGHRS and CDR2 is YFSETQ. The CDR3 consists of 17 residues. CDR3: CASSLGVLAEPQETQYF.

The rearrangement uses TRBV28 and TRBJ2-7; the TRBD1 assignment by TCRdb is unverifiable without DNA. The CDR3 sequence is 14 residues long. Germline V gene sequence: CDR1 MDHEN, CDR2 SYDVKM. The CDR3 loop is CASGLGTVDYEQYF.

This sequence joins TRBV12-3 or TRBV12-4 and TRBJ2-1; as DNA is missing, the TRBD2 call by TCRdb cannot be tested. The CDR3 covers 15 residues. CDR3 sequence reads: CASRLAGVRENEQFF.

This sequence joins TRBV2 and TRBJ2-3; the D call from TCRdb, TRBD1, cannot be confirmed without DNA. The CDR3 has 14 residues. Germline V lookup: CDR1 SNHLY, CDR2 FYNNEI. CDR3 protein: CASNNREVGDTQYF.

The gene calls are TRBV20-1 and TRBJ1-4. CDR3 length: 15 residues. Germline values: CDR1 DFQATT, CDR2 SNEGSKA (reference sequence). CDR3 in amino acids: CSARVAVTWREKLFF.

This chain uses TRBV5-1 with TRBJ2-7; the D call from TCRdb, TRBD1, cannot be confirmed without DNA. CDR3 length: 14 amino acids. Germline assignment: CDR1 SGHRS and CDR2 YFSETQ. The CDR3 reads CASSLAGKGYEQYF.

The CDR3 loop is CASSLHPARTQYF. The chain has TRBV5-5 and TRBJ2-3; absent DNA, TCRdb's TRBD2 call cannot be checked. Looked up from germline, CDR1 is SGHKS and CDR2 is YYEKEE (reference sequence). CDR3 length equals 13 residues.